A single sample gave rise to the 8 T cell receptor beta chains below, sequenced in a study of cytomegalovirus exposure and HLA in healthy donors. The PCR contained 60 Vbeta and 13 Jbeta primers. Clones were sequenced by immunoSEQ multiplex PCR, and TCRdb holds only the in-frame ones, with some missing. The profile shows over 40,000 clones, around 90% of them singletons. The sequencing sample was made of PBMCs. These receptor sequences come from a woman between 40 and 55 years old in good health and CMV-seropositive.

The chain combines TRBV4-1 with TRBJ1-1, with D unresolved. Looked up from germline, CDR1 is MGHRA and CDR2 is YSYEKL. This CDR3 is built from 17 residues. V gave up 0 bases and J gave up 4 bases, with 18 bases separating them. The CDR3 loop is CASSQEAIAPTGTEAFF. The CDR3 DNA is TGCGCCAGCAGCCAAGAAGCTATAGCCCCGACGGGCACTGAAGCTTTCTTT.

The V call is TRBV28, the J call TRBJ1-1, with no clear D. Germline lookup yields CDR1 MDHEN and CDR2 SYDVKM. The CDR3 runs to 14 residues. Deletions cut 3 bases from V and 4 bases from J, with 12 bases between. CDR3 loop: CASSFPERSTEAFF. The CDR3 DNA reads TGTGCCAGCAGTTTCCCGGAGAGGAGCACTGAAGCTTTCTTT.

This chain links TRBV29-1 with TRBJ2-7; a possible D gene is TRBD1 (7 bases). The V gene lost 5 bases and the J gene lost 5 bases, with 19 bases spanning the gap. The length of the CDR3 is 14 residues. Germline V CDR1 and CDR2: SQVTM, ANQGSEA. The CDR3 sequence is CSVFGAGQLNEQYF. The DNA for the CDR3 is TGCAGCGTTTTCGGGGCGGGACAGCTCAACGAGCAGTACTTC.

Here the CDR3 DNA reads TGTGCCAGCAGCTTGTTCGGGAGCTCCTACGAGCAGTACTTC. Translation: CASSLFGSSYEQYF. V and J are TRBV5-6 and TRBJ2-7; tentatively, D is TRBD2 (6 bases). The germline V gene has CDR1 SGHDT and CDR2 YYEEEE. The CDR3 has 14 residues. Deletions cut 1 base from V and 0 bases from J, with 8 bases between.

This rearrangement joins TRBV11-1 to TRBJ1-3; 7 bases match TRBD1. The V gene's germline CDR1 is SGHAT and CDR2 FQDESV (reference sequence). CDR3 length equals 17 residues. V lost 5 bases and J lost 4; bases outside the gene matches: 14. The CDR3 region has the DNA TGTGCCAGCAGCCTACAGGGGTACCTCTCTGCGGGAAACACCATATATTTT. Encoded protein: CASSLQGYLSAGNTIYF.

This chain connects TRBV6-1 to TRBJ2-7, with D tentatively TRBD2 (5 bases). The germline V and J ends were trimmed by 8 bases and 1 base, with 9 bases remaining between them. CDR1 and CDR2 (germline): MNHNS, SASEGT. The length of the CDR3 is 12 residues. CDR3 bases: TGTGCCAGCGAGAGGGAGTCCTACGAGCAGTACTTC. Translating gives CASERESYEQYF.

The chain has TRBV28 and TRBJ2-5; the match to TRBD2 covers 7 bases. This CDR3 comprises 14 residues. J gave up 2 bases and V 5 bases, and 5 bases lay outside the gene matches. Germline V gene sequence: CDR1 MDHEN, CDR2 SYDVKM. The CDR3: CASSTKRGQETQYF. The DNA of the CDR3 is TGTGCCAGCAGTACCAAGCGGGGACAAGAGACCCAGTACTTC.

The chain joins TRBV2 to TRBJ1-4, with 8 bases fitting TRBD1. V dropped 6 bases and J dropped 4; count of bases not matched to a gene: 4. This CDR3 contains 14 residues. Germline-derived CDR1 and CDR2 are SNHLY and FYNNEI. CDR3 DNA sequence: TGTGCCAGCAGCGGACAGGGATTTAATGAAAAACTGTTTTTT. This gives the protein CASSGQGFNEKLFF. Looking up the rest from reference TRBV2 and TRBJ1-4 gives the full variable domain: EPEVTQTPSHQVTQMGQEVILRCVPISNHLYFYWYRQILGQKVEFLVSFYNNEISEKSEIFDDQFSVERPDGSNFTLKIRSTKLEDSAMYFCASSGQGFNEKLFFGSGTQLSVL.